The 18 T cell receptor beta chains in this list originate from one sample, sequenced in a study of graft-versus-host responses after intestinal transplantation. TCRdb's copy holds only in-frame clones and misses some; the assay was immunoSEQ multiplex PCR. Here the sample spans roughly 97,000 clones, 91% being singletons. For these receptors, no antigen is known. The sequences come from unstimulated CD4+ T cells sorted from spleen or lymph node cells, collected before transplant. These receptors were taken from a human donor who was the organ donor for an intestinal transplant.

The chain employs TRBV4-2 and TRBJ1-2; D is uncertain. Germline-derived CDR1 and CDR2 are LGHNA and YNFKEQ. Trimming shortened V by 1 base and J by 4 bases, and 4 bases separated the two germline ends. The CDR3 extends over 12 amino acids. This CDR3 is CASSQGAYGYTF. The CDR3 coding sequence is TGTGCCAGCAGCCAAGGGGCCTATGGCTACACCTTC.

This CDR3 is CASSGDYVNEQFF. The CDR3 coding sequence is TGTGCCAGCAGTGGGGACTACGTCAATGAGCAGTTCTTC. This rearrangement joins TRBV2 to TRBJ2-1; 7 bases are shared with TRBD2. This CDR3 has 13 residues. Germline V gene sequence: CDR1 SNHLY, CDR2 FYNNEI. V gave up 4 bases and J gave up 6 bases; unmatched junction bases: 3.

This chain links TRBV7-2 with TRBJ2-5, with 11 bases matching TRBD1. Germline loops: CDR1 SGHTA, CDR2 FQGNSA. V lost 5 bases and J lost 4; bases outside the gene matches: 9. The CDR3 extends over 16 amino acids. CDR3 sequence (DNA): TGTGCCAGCAGCCCCCTAAGGACAGGGGGCCCAGAGACCCAGTACTTC. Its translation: CASSPLRTGGPETQYF.

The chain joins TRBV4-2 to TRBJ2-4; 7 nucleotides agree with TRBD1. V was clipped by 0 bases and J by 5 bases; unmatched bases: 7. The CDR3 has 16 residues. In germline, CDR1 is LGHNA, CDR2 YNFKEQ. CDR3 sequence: CASSQEGRGFENIQYF. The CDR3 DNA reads TGTGCCAGCAGCCAAGAAGGCAGGGGGTTCGAAAACATTCAGTACTTC.

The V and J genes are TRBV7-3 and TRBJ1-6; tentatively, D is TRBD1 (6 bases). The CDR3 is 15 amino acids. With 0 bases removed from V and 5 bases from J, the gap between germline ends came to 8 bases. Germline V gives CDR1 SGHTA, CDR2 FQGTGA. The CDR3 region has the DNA TGTGCCAGCAGCTTAACGGCAGGGGATAATTCACCCCTCCACTTT. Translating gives CASSLTAGDNSPLHF.

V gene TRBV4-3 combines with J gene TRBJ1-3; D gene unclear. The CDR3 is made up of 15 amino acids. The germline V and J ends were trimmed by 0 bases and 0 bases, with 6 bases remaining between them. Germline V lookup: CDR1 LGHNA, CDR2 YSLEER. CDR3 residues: CASSQEIASGNTIYF. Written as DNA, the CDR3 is TGCGCCAGCAGCCAAGAGATAGCCTCTGGAAACACCATATATTTT.

As DNA, the CDR3 is TGCGCCAGCAGCTTGGCAATCGGCAGGGTCGGAAACACCATATATTTT. This sequence encodes CASSLAIGRVGNTIYF. The chain is built from TRBV5-1 and TRBJ1-3; perhaps TRBD1 as D (5 bases). This CDR3 has 16 amino acids. V lost 0 bases and J 4 bases, leaving 14 bases between the germline ends. The germline V gene has CDR1 SGHRS and CDR2 YFSETQ.

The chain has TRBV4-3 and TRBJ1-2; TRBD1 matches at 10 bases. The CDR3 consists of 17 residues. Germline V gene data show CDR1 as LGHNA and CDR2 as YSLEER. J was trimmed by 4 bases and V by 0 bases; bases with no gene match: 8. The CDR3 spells CASSQEWTGGFIYGYTF. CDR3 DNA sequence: TGCGCCAGCAGCCAAGAGTGGACAGGGGGATTCATCTATGGCTACACCTTC.

CDR3 amino acids: CASRADSSYNSPLHF. The CDR3 coding sequence is TGTGCCAGCAGGGCCGACAGCTCCTATAATTCACCCCTCCACTTT. The chain uses TRBV25-1 and TRBJ1-6, with TRBD1 as a possible D gene (5 bases). V was shortened by 6 bases and J by 0 bases, with 9 bases between the two germline ends. Germline CDR1 MGHDK, CDR2 SYGVNS. The CDR3 has 15 residues.

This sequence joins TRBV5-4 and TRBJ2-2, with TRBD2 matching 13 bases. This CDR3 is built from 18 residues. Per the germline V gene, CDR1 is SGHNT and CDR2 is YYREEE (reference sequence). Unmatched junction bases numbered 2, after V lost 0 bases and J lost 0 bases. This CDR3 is CASSLGTSGGPNTGELFF. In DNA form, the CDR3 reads TGTGCCAGCAGCTTGGGGACTAGCGGGGGACCGAACACCGGGGAGCTGTTTTTT.

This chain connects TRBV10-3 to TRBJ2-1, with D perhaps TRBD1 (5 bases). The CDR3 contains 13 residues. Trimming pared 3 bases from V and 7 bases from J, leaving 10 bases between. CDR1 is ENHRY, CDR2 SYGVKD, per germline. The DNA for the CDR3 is TGTGCCATCAGTGACAGGGATTGGAATGAGCAGTTCTTC. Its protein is CAISDRDWNEQFF.

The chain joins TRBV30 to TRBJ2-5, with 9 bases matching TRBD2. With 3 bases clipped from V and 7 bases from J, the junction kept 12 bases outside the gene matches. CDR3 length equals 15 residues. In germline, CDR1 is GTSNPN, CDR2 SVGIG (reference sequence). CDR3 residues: CAWSPAGGALRTQYF. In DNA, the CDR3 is TGTGCCTGGAGCCCCGCGGGAGGGGCCCTGAGGACCCAGTACTTC.

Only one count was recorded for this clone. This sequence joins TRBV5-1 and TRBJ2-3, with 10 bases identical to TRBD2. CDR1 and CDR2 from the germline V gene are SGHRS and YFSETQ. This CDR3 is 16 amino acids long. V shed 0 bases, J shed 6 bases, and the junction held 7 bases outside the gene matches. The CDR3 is CASSLVTLAGDDTQYF. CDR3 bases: TGCGCCAGCAGCTTGGTAACTCTAGCGGGGGACGATACGCAGTATTTT.

The CDR3 spells CAWTTSGGAKTQYF. CDR3 sequence (DNA): TGTGCCTGGACCACTAGCGGGGGGGCTAAGACCCAGTACTTC. This chain joins TRBV30 and TRBJ2-5; TRBD2 matches at 13 bases. Unmatched junction bases numbered 5, after V lost 4 bases and J lost 6 bases. From germline, CDR1 is GTSNPN and CDR2 SVGIG (reference sequence). The CDR3 is 14 residues long.

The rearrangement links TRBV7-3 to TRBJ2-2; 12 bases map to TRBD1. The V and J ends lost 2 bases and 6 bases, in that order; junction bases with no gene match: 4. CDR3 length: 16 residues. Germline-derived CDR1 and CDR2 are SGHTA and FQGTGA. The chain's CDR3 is CASSLGGQGAAGELFF. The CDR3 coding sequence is TGTGCCAGCAGCTTAGGGGGACAGGGGGCAGCCGGGGAGCTGTTTTTT.

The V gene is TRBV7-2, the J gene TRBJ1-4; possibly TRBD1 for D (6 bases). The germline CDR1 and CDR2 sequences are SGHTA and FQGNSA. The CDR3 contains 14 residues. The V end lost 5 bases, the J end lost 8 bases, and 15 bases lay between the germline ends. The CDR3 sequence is CASSPWQGTEKLFF. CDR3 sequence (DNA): TGTGCCAGCAGCCCATGGCAGGGGACCGAAAAACTGTTTTTT. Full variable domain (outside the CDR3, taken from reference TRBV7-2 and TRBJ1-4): GAGVSQSPSNKVTEKGKDVELRCDPISGHTALYWYRQSLGQGLEFLIYFQGNSAPDKSGLPSDRFSAERTGGSVSTLTIQRTQQEDSAVYLCASSPWQGTEKLFFGSGTQLSVL.

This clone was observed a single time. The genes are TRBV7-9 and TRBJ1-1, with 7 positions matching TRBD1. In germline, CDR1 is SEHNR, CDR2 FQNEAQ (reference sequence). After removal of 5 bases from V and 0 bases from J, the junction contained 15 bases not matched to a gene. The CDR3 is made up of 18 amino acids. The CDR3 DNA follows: TGTGCCAGCAGCCCCAGCTTGACAGGGTGGGATTTGAACACTGAAGCTTTCTTT. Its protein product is CASSPSLTGWDLNTEAFF.

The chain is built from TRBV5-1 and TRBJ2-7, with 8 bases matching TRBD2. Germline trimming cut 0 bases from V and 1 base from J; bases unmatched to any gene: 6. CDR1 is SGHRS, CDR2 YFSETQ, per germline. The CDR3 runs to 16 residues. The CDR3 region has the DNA TGCGCCAGCAGCTTGGTCGTTCGGGGGGGATCCTACGAGCAGTACTTC. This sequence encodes CASSLVVRGGSYEQYF.